What follows are 30 T cell receptor beta chains derived from one specimen sequenced in a study of memory CD4+ T cells and cytomegalovirus serostatus. Repertoires were generated with immunoSEQ multiplex PCR, while TCRdb's copy carries only in-frame clones and drops some. The sample has about 75,000 clones, approximately 78% seen once. The sort gate was single viable CD3+CD4+CD8-CD45RO+ cells for memory CD4+ T cells. The specimen was memory CD4+ T cells from blood. These receptors were taken from an adult in good health and CMV-seropositive.

The chain couples TRBV7-2 to TRBJ1-1; D may be TRBD1 (5 bases). The CDR3 consists of 13 residues. The ends were cut back, 5 bases at V and 5 bases at J, with 12 bases in the middle. Per germline, CDR1 SGHTA and CDR2 FQGNSA. The CDR3 region has the DNA TGTGCCAGCAGCCCCGTGGGGGGGACTGAAGCTTTCTTT. As protein: CASSPVGGTEAFF.

The V and J genes are TRBV7-7 and TRBJ2-5; 10 nucleotides match TRBD1. CDR1 and CDR2 (germline): SSHAT, FNYEAQ (reference sequence). This CDR3 contains 16 residues. V lost 5 bases, J lost 5 bases, and 11 bases stayed unmatched. The DNA of the CDR3 is TGTGCCAGCAGCACGGGACAGGGGACCTGGCTGGAGACCCAGTACTTC. Translation: CASSTGQGTWLETQYF.

The chain is built from TRBV30 and TRBJ1-6; D gene unclear. V was clipped by 2 bases and J by 0 bases, with 14 bases between them. CDR1 is GTSNPN and CDR2 is SVGIG in the germline V gene (reference sequence). The CDR3 extends over 17 amino acids. CDR3 loop: CAWSSDRVVSYNSPLHF. CDR3 sequence (DNA): TGTGCCTGGAGTTCCGATAGGGTTGTCTCCTATAATTCACCCCTCCACTTT.

The CDR3 loop reads CASSFRRGSYGYTF. CDR3 in DNA: TGTGCCAGCAGCTTTCGCCGGGGAAGCTATGGCTACACCTTC. The rearrangement joins TRBV7-2 to TRBJ1-2; D is uncertain. The CDR3 contains 14 residues. V was cut by 3 bases and J by 4 bases, with 12 bases left in between. The germline V gene has CDR1 SGHTA and CDR2 FQGNSA. Full variable domain (missing parts from reference TRBV7-2 and TRBJ1-2): GAGVSQSPSNKVTEKGKDVELRCDPISGHTALYWYRQSLGQGLEFLIYFQGNSAPDKSGLPSDRFSAERTGGSVSTLTIQRTQQEDSAVYLCASSFRRGSYGYTFGSGTRLTVV.

The rearrangement uses TRBV30 and TRBJ2-3; no reliable D call. Trimming took off 0 bases at V and 1 base at J, with 5 bases between the two ends. The CDR3 consists of 13 residues. Germline CDR1 is GTSNPN and CDR2 is SVGIG (reference sequence). The DNA for the CDR3 is TGTGCCTGGAGTGTAATGGGCACAGATACGCAGTATTTT. This codes for CAWSVMGTDTQYF.

The chain employs TRBV10-1 and TRBJ2-7; D is unresolved. The CDR3 totals 15 residues. Trimming stripped 0 bases from V and 4 bases from J, with 13 bases between. Germline-derived CDR1 and CDR2 are WNHNN and SYGVQD (reference sequence). In nucleotides, the CDR3 is TGCGCCAGCAGTGAGTCTTTACAAGATAAGTACGAGCAGTACTTC. This gives the protein CASSESLQDKYEQYF.

In its sample, this clone was seen a few times. The genes are TRBV2 and TRBJ1-5; 7 nucleotides align to TRBD1. Per germline, CDR1 SNHLY and CDR2 FYNNEI. The CDR3 has 14 residues. After removal of 6 bases from V and 8 bases from J, the junction contained 10 bases not matched to a gene. CDR3 in DNA: TGTGCCAGCAGCGCCTTGACAGGGAGAGAGCCCCAGCATTTT. This translates into CASSALTGREPQHF.

This clone has a single count. The V call is TRBV4-3, the J call TRBJ2-3; possibly TRBD2 for D (6 bases). Between the trimmed V and J ends, which lost 0 bases and 3 bases, there was a span of 16 bases. CDR1 is LGHNA and CDR2 is YSLEER in the germline V gene. The CDR3 totals 17 residues. CDR3 DNA sequence: TGCGCCAGCAGCCAAGATAGTTGGCTAGCGTCGACAGATACGCAGTATTTT. This encodes CASSQDSWLASTDTQYF.

This clone appeared once. The chain combines TRBV2 with TRBJ2-1; D uncertain. CDR3 length equals 12 residues. Germline assignment: CDR1 SNHLY and CDR2 FYNNEI. V was cut by 5 bases and J by 10 bases, with 12 bases left in between. The CDR3 bases are TGTGCCAGCAGTCCCTCCTACGGGGAGCAGTTCTTC. This codes for CASSPSYGEQFF.

The chain has TRBV19 and TRBJ1-2; 8 bases map to TRBD1. Germline CDR1 reads LNHDA; CDR2 reads SQIVND (reference sequence). The V and J ends lost 9 bases and 8 bases, in that order; junction bases with no gene match: 8. The CDR3 sequence is 12 residues long. The CDR3 loop reads CASRKGQGGYTF. The CDR3, as DNA: TGTGCCAGCAGAAAAGGACAGGGCGGCTACACCTTC. Combining the CDR3 with reference TRBV19 and TRBJ1-2 gives the whole variable domain DGGITQSPKYLFRKEGQNVTLSCEQNLNHDAMYWYRQDPGQGLRLIYYSQIVNDFQKGDIAEGYSVSREKKESFPLTVTSAQKNPTAFYLCASRKGQGGYTFGSGTRLTVV.

In DNA, the CDR3 is TGTGCCAGCAGCTCCTCGGTTGTGGGCTACGAGCAGTACTTC. Residues: CASSSSVVGYEQYF. This chain links TRBV7-2 with TRBJ2-7; D remains unclear. This CDR3 contains 14 residues. The germline gives CDR1 SGHTA, CDR2 FQGNSA. The V and J ends lost 4 bases and 3 bases respectively, with 13 bases between them.

This chain connects TRBV19 to TRBJ2-5, with D perhaps TRBD1 (6 bases). Germline V gene sequence: CDR1 LNHDA, CDR2 SQIVND (reference sequence). V lost 9 bases to trimming and J lost 1 base, with 15 bases between them. This CDR3 has 14 amino acids. The CDR3 region is CASRRMDSQETQYF. For the CDR3, the DNA is TGTGCCAGCAGAAGAATGGACAGCCAAGAGACCCAGTACTTC.

V and J are TRBV10-3 and TRBJ1-2; D is unresolved. Germline V lookup: CDR1 ENHRY, CDR2 SYGVKD. This CDR3 spans 13 amino acids. Trimming took off 3 bases at V and 6 bases at J, with 11 bases between the two ends. CDR3: CAISELTENGYTF. CDR3 nucleotide sequence: TGTGCCATCAGTGAATTAACTGAAAATGGCTACACCTTC.

This clone was observed a single time. The gene calls are TRBV5-6 and TRBJ1-1; a possible D gene is TRBD1 (5 bases). This CDR3 comprises 14 residues. Per the germline V gene, CDR1 is SGHDT and CDR2 is YYEEEE. V was shortened by 5 bases and J by 3 bases, with 14 bases between the two germline ends. CDR3 amino acids: CASSSRQRYTEAFF. CDR3 nucleotides: TGTGCCAGCAGTTCCCGACAGCGGTACACTGAAGCTTTCTTT.

In DNA, the CDR3 is TGTGCCATCAGTGATAAGCTCCTAACGGACAGAAGCAATCAGCCCCAGCATTTT. This sequence encodes CAISDKLLTDRSNQPQHF. The chain is built from TRBV10-3 and TRBJ1-5, with D possibly TRBD1 on 6 matching bases. Per germline, CDR1 ENHRY and CDR2 SYGVKD. This CDR3 is 18 amino acids long. The V gene lost 3 bases and the J gene lost 1 base, with 19 bases spanning the gap.

The CDR3 reads CASRPTGQDYGYTF. The CDR3 coding sequence is TGTGCCAGCAGACCAACGGGCCAAGACTATGGCTACACCTTC. V usage is TRBV2 and J usage is TRBJ1-2; D is ambiguous. This CDR3 has 14 amino acids. Germline-derived CDR1 and CDR2 are SNHLY and FYNNEI. Trimming removed 6 bases at V and 3 bases at J, with 14 bases between.

The chain joins TRBV2 to TRBJ2-6; TRBD1 aligns across 10 bases. V trimming: 6 bases; J trimming: 0 bases; junction bases outside the gene matches: 2. The germline gives CDR1 SNHLY, CDR2 FYNNEI. This CDR3 has 16 residues. This CDR3 reads CASRGDRGSGANVLTF. Here the CDR3 DNA reads TGTGCCAGCAGAGGGGACAGGGGCTCTGGGGCCAACGTCCTGACTTTC.

This clone has just a few counts. The V and J genes are TRBV7-2 and TRBJ1-5, with D possibly TRBD1 on 5 matching bases. The V gene's germline CDR1 is SGHTA and CDR2 FQGNSA. The CDR3 spans 17 residues. Between the trimmed V and J ends, which lost 1 base and 2 bases, there was a span of 15 bases. The CDR3 here is CASSLGWGRGGNQPQHF. CDR3 bases: TGTGCCAGCAGCTTAGGGTGGGGCCGTGGGGGCAATCAGCCCCAGCATTTT. The full variable domain, with the rest looked up from reference TRBV7-2 and TRBJ1-5, is GAGVSQSPSNKVTEKGKDVELRCDPISGHTALYWYRQSLGQGLEFLIYFQGNSAPDKSGLPSDRFSAERTGGSVSTLTIQRTQQEDSAVYLCASSLGWGRGGNQPQHFGDGTRLSIL.

The rearrangement links TRBV27 to TRBJ1-1, with D possibly TRBD1 on 5 matching bases. V lost 5 bases and J 2 bases, leaving 9 bases between the germline ends. This CDR3 contains 13 residues. The V gene's germline CDR1 is MNHEY and CDR2 SMNVEV (reference sequence). The CDR3 region has the DNA TGTGCCAGCAGTCGACGGACAAACACTGAAGCTTTCTTT. This codes for CASSRRTNTEAFF.

This chain links TRBV10-3 with TRBJ2-7, with D possibly being TRBD1 or TRBD2 (6 bases each). Germline-derived CDR1 and CDR2 are ENHRY and SYGVKD. V lost 10 bases and J lost 7, with 23 bases in between. The CDR3 is made up of 14 amino acids. The CDR3 region has the DNA TGTGCCACCGACCGCCGGGGGCAGGGAGGAGAGCAGTACTTC. Translating gives CATDRRGQGGEQYF.

CDR3 in amino acids: CASSFGAVTGELFF. As DNA, the CDR3 is TGTGCCAGCAGCTTCGGGGCGGTTACCGGGGAGCTGTTTTTT. V gene TRBV11-3 combines with J gene TRBJ2-2, with D perhaps TRBD1 or TRBD2 (5 bases each). CDR3 size: 14 residues. Trimming took 3 bases from V and 5 from J, leaving 10 bases between them. From germline, CDR1 is SGHNT and CDR2 YENEEA.

J is TRBJ1-2 and V is TRBV7-2; D uncertain. CDR3 length equals 13 residues. Germline-derived CDR1 and CDR2 are SGHTA and FQGNSA. Trimming stripped 1 base from V and 5 bases from J, with 8 bases between. The CDR3 DNA reads as TGTGCCAGCAGCTTAGGGCGTACTTATGGCTACACCTTC. This translates into CASSLGRTYGYTF.

V usage is TRBV28 and J usage is TRBJ1-5; D unresolved. CDR1 MDHEN and CDR2 SYDVKM come from the germline V gene. The CDR3 loop spans 13 amino acids. V lost 3 bases to trimming and J lost 5 bases, with 8 bases between them. CDR3 sequence: CASSFGRDQPQHF. CDR3 bases: TGTGCCAGCAGTTTTGGTAGAGATCAGCCCCAGCATTTT.

The gene calls are TRBV5-1 and TRBJ1-2, with a possible D match to TRBD1 (5 bases). This CDR3 has 12 residues. Looked up from germline, CDR1 is SGHRS and CDR2 is YFSETQ. The V gene lost 0 bases and the J gene lost 14 bases, with 14 bases spanning the gap. CDR3: CASSLGQGWGTF. The CDR3 region has the DNA TGCGCCAGCAGCTTGGGCCAGGGTTGGGGGACCTTC.

This clone came up once. This sequence joins TRBV7-2 and TRBJ2-3, with D perhaps TRBD2 (6 bases). V lost 1 base and J 9 bases, leaving 11 bases between the germline ends. The CDR3 contains 13 residues. Germline V CDR1 and CDR2: SGHTA, FQGNSA. CDR3 loop: CASSLEDYETQYF. The CDR3 DNA reads as TGTGCCAGCAGCTTAGAGGACTATGAGACGCAGTATTTT.

This chain links TRBV6-5 with TRBJ1-1; D uncertain. CDR3 length: 13 amino acids. Trimming stripped 2 bases from V and 8 bases from J, with 12 bases between. Germline CDR1 reads MNHEY; CDR2 reads SVGAGI. This CDR3 reads CASSYRGTREAFF. CDR3 sequence (DNA): TGTGCCAGCAGTTACCGGGGAACCCGGGAAGCTTTCTTT.

The V gene is TRBV27, the J gene TRBJ1-2; a possible D gene is TRBD1 (5 bases). The CDR3 is made up of 13 amino acids. Germline V lookup: CDR1 MNHEY, CDR2 SMNVEV (reference sequence). Trimming cost V 6 bases and J 8 bases, with 16 bases left between them. The CDR3 loop reads CASRIDSFGGYTF. CDR3 bases: TGTGCCAGCAGAATTGACAGTTTCGGAGGCTACACCTTC.

This chain uses TRBV2 with TRBJ1-5, with D possibly matching TRBD1 (6 bases). Germline V gives CDR1 SNHLY, CDR2 FYNNEI. This CDR3 has 16 amino acids. V lost 6 bases and J 2 bases, leaving 17 bases between the germline ends. This chain's CDR3 is CASSAPPRTGNQPQHF. In DNA form, the CDR3 reads TGTGCCAGCAGCGCGCCACCTCGGACAGGCAATCAGCCCCAGCATTTT. Combining the CDR3 with reference TRBV2 and TRBJ1-5 gives the whole variable domain EPEVTQTPSHQVTQMGQEVILRCVPISNHLYFYWYRQILGQKVEFLVSFYNNEISEKSEIFDDQFSVERPDGSNFTLKIRSTKLEDSAMYFCASSAPPRTGNQPQHFGDGTRLSIL.

The chain employs TRBV18 and TRBJ1-5; unclear D gene. The CDR3 extends over 14 amino acids. Trimming left V 3 bases short and J 2 bases short, with 8 bases between. From germline, CDR1 is KGHSH and CDR2 LQKENI. In DNA, the CDR3 is TGTGCCAGCTCACCGTTTCAGGGCAATCAGCCCCAGCATTTT. Amino acids: CASSPFQGNQPQHF.

This chain links TRBV9 with TRBJ1-1; D may be TRBD1 (5 bases). V was pared by 7 bases and J by 0 bases, with 13 bases between. Germline CDR1 and CDR2: SGDLS and YYNGEE. The CDR3 extends over 14 amino acids. CDR3 loop: CASSGLAMNTEAFF. The CDR3 nucleotides are TGTGCCAGCTCAGGGCTGGCCATGAACACTGAAGCTTTCTTT.